This TCR beta chain was sequenced during a study of spatial heterogeneity in lung cancer. Points from the study as a whole: Counts of expanded intratumoral alpha and beta TCRs tracked tumor mutation counts.

Using its own MiXCR run on the 5' RACE reads, TCRdb lists one record per CDR3 protein. Found here are 5,500 to 9,000 distinct CDR3 sequences, about 14% of them singletons; the top ten hold around 8.5%. Germline V gives CDR1 KGHSH, CDR2 LQKENI. The CDR3 runs to 13 residues. Trimming pared 6 bases from V and 2 bases from J, leaving 10 bases between. This clonotype was recorded many times. Its matching antigen is unknown. Time point noted: sample taken at primary tumor resection. Sequences were derived from lung tumor tissue, sampled at surgery. The source is a male donor with early-stage non-small cell lung cancer. J is TRBJ1-1 and V is TRBV18; D is undetermined. The CDR3 sequence is CASSKGVNTEAFF. In DNA form, the CDR3 reads TGTGCCAGCTCGAAAGGAGTCAACACTGAAGCTTTCTTT.